The 14 T cell receptor beta chains reported below all come from one sample, sequenced in a study of T cells in Graves' hyperthyroidism and ophthalmopathy. Amplification of TCR beta CDR3 regions was performed using RNA transcripts as template. The HTBI primer set served for first-round RT-PCR of the TCR CDR3. TCRdb reprocessed the multiplex PCR reads via MiXCR and lists one record per CDR3 protein. This sample has about 740,000 distinct CDR3 sequences; 13% to 15% occur once, and the top ten carry roughly 10%. The sequencing input was blood. All receptors derive from a woman aged 18-35 years with Graves' hyperthyroidism.

This clonotype was recorded a few times. The V gene is TRBV24-1, the J gene TRBJ2-5; a possible D gene is TRBD1 (5 bases). V lost 4 bases, J lost 1 base, and 12 bases lay in between. This CDR3 is 15 amino acids long. Germline V gene lookup returns CDR1 KGHDR and CDR2 SFDVKD. The CDR3 loop reads CATSERGFLQETQYF. The CDR3, as DNA: TGTGCCACCAGTGAAAGGGGATTCCTCCAAGAGACCCAGTACTTC.

This clonotype is a singleton in its sample. The chain has TRBV29-1 and TRBJ2-3, with 9 bases aligning to TRBD1. CDR3 length equals 15 residues. J was trimmed by 1 base and V by 7 bases; bases with no gene match: 9. The germline V gene has CDR1 SQVTM and CDR2 ANQGSEA. The CDR3 bases are TGCAGCGGTCTATCCGGGACAGGGCGCACAGATACGCAGTATTTT. As protein: CSGLSGTGRTDTQYF.

This clonotype was detected many times. The rearrangement joins TRBV5-6 to TRBJ1-6; D possibly corresponds to TRBD1 (5 bases). The V end was cut by 3 bases, the J end by 5 bases, with 12 bases between. The CDR3 covers 15 residues. Germline V gene sequence: CDR1 SGHDT, CDR2 YYEEEE. The CDR3 region is CASSWKGLHNSPLHF. The CDR3 nucleotides read TGTGCCAGCAGCTGGAAGGGACTCCATAATTCACCCCTCCACTTT.

This clonotype was observed a handful of times. The chain joins TRBV20-1 to TRBJ2-7, with no clear D. The CDR3 sequence is 13 residues long. Germline CDR1 is DFQATT and CDR2 is SNEGSKA (reference sequence). V was clipped by 4 bases and J by 2 bases, with 12 bases between them. CDR3 DNA: TGCAGTGCTACCCTCGACCGAGCCTACGAGCAGTACTTC. As protein: CSATLDRAYEQYF.

Ten or more counts support this clonotype. V and J are TRBV20-1 and TRBJ2-3, with 7 bases aligning to TRBD2. CDR1 is DFQATT and CDR2 is SNEGSKA in the germline V gene (reference sequence). The CDR3 spans 17 residues. Trimming cost V 6 bases and J 3 bases; bases outside gene matches: 18. The CDR3 DNA sequence: TGCAGTGCCAGTTGGCGGGAGAGGTTCCAGGAAACAGATACGCAGTATTTT. As protein: CSASWRERFQETDTQYF.

This clonotype was detected ten times or more. The V gene is TRBV27, the J gene TRBJ2-7, with D perhaps TRBD1 (5 bases). The V gene lost 6 bases and the J gene lost 5 bases, with 17 bases spanning the gap. Per germline, CDR1 MNHEY and CDR2 SMNVEV (reference sequence). The CDR3 spans 14 residues. The CDR3 protein is CASSIRWQGNEQYF. The DNA for the CDR3 is TGTGCCAGCAGCATCCGGTGGCAGGGCAACGAGCAGTACTTC.

This clonotype was seen ten or more times. The V and J genes are TRBV2 and TRBJ1-2; TRBD1 might be the D (5 bases). V lost 1 base to trimming and J lost 0 bases, with 18 bases between them. The germline V gene encodes CDR1 SNHLY and CDR2 FYNNEI. CDR3 size: 18 residues. The CDR3 sequence: CASSEGYWQGPANYGYTF. The CDR3 DNA is TGTGCCAGCAGTGAAGGTTATTGGCAGGGCCCAGCTAACTATGGCTACACCTTC.

This chain joins TRBV11-2 and TRBJ2-7, with 11 bases that match TRBD2. Per the germline V gene, CDR1 is SGHAT and CDR2 is FQNNGV. The length of the CDR3 is 15 residues. The V and J ends lost 2 bases and 3 bases, in that order; junction bases with no gene match: 3. CDR3 amino acids: CASSLRTSGFYEQYF. The CDR3 DNA sequence: TGTGCCAGCAGCTTAAGGACTAGCGGGTTCTACGAGCAGTACTTC.

The V gene is TRBV9, the J gene TRBJ1-3; D may be TRBD1 (6 bases). The CDR3 sequence is 15 residues long. Trimming removed 3 bases at V and 0 bases at J, with 10 bases between. Looked up from germline, CDR1 is SGDLS and CDR2 is YYNGEE. The CDR3 DNA sequence: TGTGCCAGCAGCGCGGAGGGGGGCTCTGGAAACACCATATATTTT. Residues: CASSAEGGSGNTIYF. Filled out from reference TRBV9 and TRBJ1-3, the complete variable domain reads DSGVTQTPKHLITATGQRVTLRCSPRSGDLSVYWYQQSLDQGLQFLIQYYNGEERAKGNILERFSAQQFPDLHSELNLSSLELGDSALYFCASSAEGGSGNTIYFGEGSWLTVV.

The table lists this clonotype with a few counts. The chain combines TRBV4-1 with TRBJ1-2; D not resolved. With 1 base removed from V and 0 bases from J, the gap between germline ends came to 15 bases. Germline CDR1 and CDR2: MGHRA and YSYEKL. This CDR3 has 17 amino acids. The CDR3 spells CASSQGVPRPANYGYTF. CDR3 DNA sequence: TGCGCCAGCAGCCAAGGTGTCCCTAGACCAGCTAACTATGGCTACACCTTC.

This clonotype showed up just a few times. The rearrangement links TRBV12-5 to TRBJ2-1; D gene uncertain. CDR1 is LGHNT and CDR2 is FRNRAP in the germline V gene. The CDR3 totals 16 residues. Deletions cut 7 bases from V and 0 bases from J, with 16 bases between. The CDR3, as DNA: TGTGCTAGTGCCCGTGATGCCTTCCTCTCCTACAATGAGCAGTTCTTC. It specifies CASARDAFLSYNEQFF.

The chain carries TRBV27 and TRBJ2-3; D may be TRBD2 (5 bases). From germline, CDR1 is MNHEY and CDR2 SMNVEV (reference sequence). The V end lost 3 bases, the J end lost 3 bases, and 10 bases lay between the germline ends. The CDR3 runs to 14 residues. Written as DNA, the CDR3 is TGTGCCAGCAGTTTTGGACTCAGGACAGATACGCAGTATTTT. This gives the protein CASSFGLRTDTQYF.

The chain joins TRBV19 to TRBJ2-7; 7 nucleotides align to TRBD2. CDR1 is LNHDA and CDR2 is SQIVND in the germline V gene (reference sequence). Trimming removed 2 bases from V and 3 bases from J; junction bases left unmatched: 4. This CDR3 has 14 amino acids. CDR3 in amino acids: CASSIRDYYYEQYF. CDR3 DNA sequence: TGTGCCAGTAGTATAAGGGACTACTACTACGAGCAGTACTTC.

In its sample, this clonotype was seen a few times. This chain joins TRBV10-3 and TRBJ1-6; D ambiguous. Germline V gene sequence: CDR1 ENHRY, CDR2 SYGVKD. The germline V and J ends were trimmed by 3 bases and 13 bases, with 7 bases remaining between them. The CDR3 extends over 11 amino acids. CDR3 sequence reads: CAISDGSPLHF. The DNA for the CDR3 is TGTGCCATCAGTGACGGATCCCCCCTCCACTTT.